This T cell receptor (beta chain) was observed in a study of T cells in localized non-small cell lung cancer. Study-level results: Increased T cell density in blood showed an association with longer overall survival. Uninvolved adjacent lung, not tumor, had the highest T cell clonality.

The length of the CDR3 is 15 residues. CDR1 and CDR2 (germline): MNHNY, SVGAGI (reference sequence). Trimming pared 5 bases from V and 0 bases from J, leaving 13 bases between. Worth noting for this clone: Its antigen is undetermined.

Sequenced by immunoSEQ multiplex PCR; TCRdb stores in-frame clones only, minus some. The sample carries about 57,000 clones, roughly nine tenths recorded once. The sample here was peripheral blood, taken before any cancer treatment. This chain joins TRBV6-6 and TRBJ1-2, with D perhaps matching TRBD1 (6 bases). The source of this sequence is a man aged 40 to 70 with stage I lung adenocarcinoma. The CDR3 loop reads CASSTTGLSNYGYTF. The CDR3 DNA follows: TGTGCCAGCAGTACAACAGGGCTGTCTAACTATGGCTACACCTTC.